These T cell receptor beta chains were read from a single sample in a study of CXCR3-negative and CXCR3-positive naive CD8 T cells. TCRdb reprocessed the 5' RACE reads and reports one entry per CDR3 protein, with no DNA. Its listing shows more than 75,000 distinct CDR3 sequences. Sequenced: naive CXCR3+ CD8+ T cells from blood. The receptors derive from a human donor in good health. Some clones in this sample may be carry-over from other donors' samples. Each CDR3 is given with its conserved first and last residue. The order of the fields is CDR3 protein, V gene, J gene.

CASSFPIGNIQYF	TRBV28	TRBJ2-4
CASSFGQGADTGELFF	TRBV7-6	TRBJ2-2
CSVRPFLSYNEQFF	TRBV29-1	TRBJ2-1
CASSPSGTGETGELFF	TRBV23-1	TRBJ2-2
CAISEVGVGYEQYF	TRBV10-3	TRBJ2-7
CASSQENEQFF	TRBV14	TRBJ2-1
CSARSPGQPFITEAFF	TRBV20-1	TRBJ1-1
CASSQDSNMPLLEQFF	TRBV14	TRBJ2-1
CASSLTARARTGELFF	TRBV7-9	TRBJ2-2
CASRFNGGSHEQFF	TRBV2	TRBJ2-1
CASSYSPGPGELFF	TRBV6-5	TRBJ2-2
CASSLEQGAYEQYF	TRBV5-1	TRBJ2-7
CSVDGTGGADTQYF	TRBV29-1	TRBJ2-3
CASSQAEGGEAFF	TRBV4-1	TRBJ1-1
CASSLGGVSSNQPQHF	TRBV28	TRBJ1-5
CASSPRQRNTEAFF	TRBV28	TRBJ1-1
CASSKAPENQPQHF	TRBV21-1	TRBJ1-5
CSVDLGVQETQYF	TRBV29-1	TRBJ2-5
CASSLRSLGELFF	TRBV28	TRBJ2-2
CASSPQGASYNEQFF	TRBV14	TRBJ2-1
CASSSADTNTGELFF	TRBV5-1	TRBJ2-2
CASSLKSAATITGELFF	TRBV5-1	TRBJ2-2
CSVEDLRDTGEQFF	TRBV29-1	TRBJ2-1
CASSYGPSYEPYF	TRBV6-2/TRBV6-3	TRBJ2-7
CASSPVDPISTDTQYF	TRBV18	TRBJ2-3
CASSLVLGAEQYF	TRBV5-5	TRBJ2-7
CASSLGLPNSNTEAFF	TRBV28	TRBJ1-1
CASSGGPWGSQETQYF	TRBV7-2	TRBJ2-5
CASSDDVNTEAFF	TRBV5-1	TRBJ1-1
CASSDAGTGVHEQYF	TRBV5-1	TRBJ2-7
CSVEDTGTTGELFF	TRBV29-1	TRBJ2-2